Listed here are 15 T cell receptor beta chains from one sample, sequenced in a study of blood T cell repertoires in COVID-19. Profiling relied on immunoSEQ multiplex PCR, and the TCRdb table lists in-frame clones only, not all of them. The sample contains about 99,000 clones, more than 75% of which appear only once. Sequencing input: peripheral blood. The origin of the receptors is a human donor in a cohort sampled during active COVID-19.

The chain couples TRBV5-6 to TRBJ2-7; no clear D gene. CDR3 length: 13 amino acids. Germline-derived CDR1 and CDR2 are SGHDT and YYEEEE. The V end was cut by 1 base, the J end by 3 bases, with 8 bases between. The CDR3 DNA reads as TGTGCCAGCAGCTTGCCAACAAGCTACGAGCAGTACTTC. Translating gives CASSLPTSYEQYF.

Only one count was recorded for this clone. The V and J genes are TRBV7-3 and TRBJ1-1, with D maybe TRBD1 (5 bases). Germline loops: CDR1 SGHTA, CDR2 FQGTGA. The CDR3 consists of 15 residues. Between the trimmed V and J ends, which lost 5 bases and 5 bases, there was a span of 18 bases. The CDR3 nucleotides are TGTGCCAGCAGCCTCAATGGTGGACAATTAACTGAAGCTTTCTTT. Its translation is CASSLNGGQLTEAFF. The variable domain in full, completed from reference TRBV7-3 and TRBJ1-1, reads GAGVSQTPSNKVTEKGKYVELRCDPISGHTALYWYRQSLGQGPEFLIYFQGTGAADDSGLPNDRFFAVRPEGSVSTLKIQRTERGDSAVYLCASSLNGGQLTEAFFGQGTRLTVV.

V is TRBV9 and J is TRBJ2-5; D might be TRBD2 (6 bases). Germline V lookup: CDR1 SGDLS, CDR2 YYNGEE. V was pared by 3 bases and J by 3 bases, with 15 bases between. The CDR3 spans 15 residues. CDR3 bases: TGTGCCAGCAGCGCCCCGGGGGTAGCGGAAGAGACCCAGTACTTC. Its protein product is CASSAPGVAEETQYF.

This clone was detected a few times. CDR3 sequence: CASSPGVYEQYF. The CDR3 DNA is TGTGCCAGCAGCCCGGGAGTCTACGAGCAGTACTTC. The gene calls are TRBV11-1 and TRBJ2-7; maybe TRBD2 (6 bases). V lost 5 bases and J lost 3, with 8 bases in between. This CDR3 contains 12 residues. Germline CDR1 reads SGHAT; CDR2 reads FQDESV (reference sequence).

The chain is built from TRBV6-1 and TRBJ2-4, with 11 nucleotides matching TRBD2. CDR1 is MNHNS, CDR2 SASEGT, per germline. The CDR3 is 16 residues long. With V trimmed by 6 bases and J by 3 bases, 7 bases remained unmatched. CDR3 loop: CASRELAGVDKNIQYF. CDR3 nucleotides: TGTGCCAGCAGGGAACTAGCGGGAGTGGACAAAAACATTCAGTACTTC.

The J gene is TRBJ2-7, the V gene TRBV5-1, with 10 bases matching TRBD1. The CDR3 covers 15 residues. Germline values: CDR1 SGHRS, CDR2 YFSETQ. Losses at the gene ends were 1 base for V and 5 bases for J; bases not matched to a gene: 6. CDR3 nucleotide sequence: TGCGCCAGCAGCTTGTTTGGACAGGGGGTCAACGAGCAGTACTTC. Translating gives CASSLFGQGVNEQYF.

This clone occurred a few times. The chain combines TRBV6-1 with TRBJ1-5; 7 nucleotides align to TRBD1. This CDR3 comprises 16 residues. Per the germline V gene, CDR1 is MNHNS and CDR2 is SASEGT. J was trimmed by 5 bases and V by 4 bases; bases with no gene match: 11. The CDR3 DNA follows: TGTGCCAGCAGTGCCTCCCAGGGGGAGGTCCATCAGCCCCAGCATTTT. Translating gives CASSASQGEVHQPQHF.

The chain recombines TRBV19 with TRBJ2-7, with TRBD1 identical over 9 bases. Germline loops: CDR1 LNHDA, CDR2 SQIVND (reference sequence). There are 18 residues in the CDR3. The V and J ends lost 5 bases and 6 bases, in that order; junction bases with no gene match: 20. The CDR3 sequence is CASSVRRDRARAGSEQYF. The CDR3 bases are TGTGCCAGTAGTGTACGCCGGGACAGGGCCCGAGCGGGTTCCGAGCAGTACTTC.

This clone was seen once. The chain employs TRBV7-9 and TRBJ1-1, with TRBD1 matching 7 bases. Germline lookup yields CDR1 SEHNR and CDR2 FQNEAQ (reference sequence). The CDR3 is 15 amino acids. Germline trimming cut 5 bases from V and 4 bases from J; bases unmatched to any gene: 10. The CDR3 region is CASSTTGRAATEAFF. The CDR3 DNA sequence: TGTGCCAGCAGCACGACAGGGCGGGCGGCCACTGAAGCTTTCTTT.

V and J are TRBV11-1 and TRBJ2-7; 10 bases fit TRBD1. This CDR3 comprises 15 residues. The V segment lost 3 bases and the J segment 6 bases; nucleotides outside the gene matches: 8. Germline V gives CDR1 SGHAT, CDR2 FQDESV (reference sequence). The CDR3 sequence is CASSFAGTGVGEQYF. CDR3 DNA: TGTGCCAGCAGCTTCGCCGGGACAGGGGTTGGCGAGCAGTACTTC.

The genes are TRBV9 and TRBJ1-2; possibly TRBD1 for D (5 bases). V gave up 7 bases and J gave up 6 bases, with 22 bases separating them. In germline, CDR1 is SGDLS, CDR2 YYNGEE. CDR3 length equals 15 residues. CDR3 bases: TGTGCCAGCGCCGCACGACAGCCTGCTGTGGATGGCTACACCTTC. Its translation: CASAARQPAVDGYTF.

V gene TRBV19 combines with J gene TRBJ1-1; D remains ambiguous. Germline-derived CDR1 and CDR2 are LNHDA and SQIVND (reference sequence). This CDR3 is built from 13 residues. The V and J ends lost 7 bases and 4 bases respectively, with 13 bases between them. CDR3 residues: CASTPGRGTEAFF. The CDR3 coding sequence is TGTGCCAGTACCCCCGGGCGGGGCACTGAAGCTTTCTTT.

V usage is TRBV10-3 and J usage is TRBJ2-3, with D perhaps matching TRBD2 (6 bases). Germline V gene sequence: CDR1 ENHRY, CDR2 SYGVKD. V was pared by 1 base and J by 0 bases, with 8 bases between. The CDR3 runs to 15 residues. Here the CDR3 DNA reads TGTGCCATCAGTGAGTTGAGCGGGAGCACAGATACGCAGTATTTT. Translated, it gives CAISELSGSTDTQYF.

The chain combines TRBV7-9 with TRBJ1-2, with a possible D match to TRBD1 (5 bases). Germline V gene lookup returns CDR1 SEHNR and CDR2 FQNEAQ (reference sequence). The germline V and J ends were trimmed by 10 bases and 2 bases, with 14 bases remaining between them. The length of the CDR3 is 13 residues. CDR3: CATPLTANYGYTF. The CDR3 DNA is TGTGCCACCCCTCTGACAGCCAACTATGGCTACACCTTC.

The rearrangement joins TRBV2 to TRBJ1-2; TRBD1 is a possible D gene (6 bases). Trimming removed 6 bases from V and 4 bases from J, with 9 bases in between. Germline CDR1 and CDR2: SNHLY and FYNNEI. The CDR3 is 12 residues long. The DNA of the CDR3 is TGTGCCAGCAGGTGGACAGTCTATGGCTACACCTTC. Encoded protein: CASRWTVYGYTF.